Following are 17 T cell receptor beta chains from one sample sequenced in a study of Graves' ophthalmopathy and Graves' hyperthyroidism. CDR3 regions of TCR beta were amplified from RNA transcripts. An opening RT-PCR round employed HTBI primers and preceded a second-round multiplex PCR. TCRdb analysed the multiplex PCR reads with MiXCR anew, one entry per CDR3 protein. This sample carries a few hundred thousand distinct CDR3 sequences, approximately 17% of them seen once, and the ten largest clones take 2.4%. Sequenced input: peripheral blood. These receptors all stem from an adult woman with stable Graves' hyperthyroidism.

This clonotype was observed at least ten times. The chain links TRBV6-1 to TRBJ2-7; 7 bases line up with TRBD2. The germline CDR1 and CDR2 sequences are MNHNS and SASEGT. V shed 8 bases, J shed 2 bases, and the junction held 0 bases outside the gene matches. This CDR3 region has 11 residues. The CDR3 DNA follows: TGTGCCAGCCGGGGGGCCTACGAGCAGTACTTC. Translating gives CASRGAYEQYF.

This clonotype was seen many times. This chain connects TRBV19 to TRBJ1-6; D gene unclear. The CDR3 is made up of 14 amino acids. Per the germline V gene, CDR1 is LNHDA and CDR2 is SQIVND (reference sequence). Trimming stripped 5 bases from V and 10 bases from J, with 15 bases between. The CDR3 DNA reads as TGTGCCAGTAGTGACCGGGCCCGATCATCACCCCTCCACTTT. This codes for CASSDRARSSPLHF.

This clonotype was picked up many times. J is TRBJ2-7 and V is TRBV20-1, with 9 bases lining up with TRBD1. Looked up from germline, CDR1 is DFQATT and CDR2 is SNEGSKA (reference sequence). The CDR3 covers 13 residues. The V segment lost 1 base and the J segment 4 bases; nucleotides outside the gene matches: 2. The chain's CDR3 is CSARGGTGYEQYF. For the CDR3, the DNA is TGCAGTGCTAGAGGTGGGACAGGGTACGAGCAGTACTTC.

This clonotype was found many times. The J gene is TRBJ2-7, the V gene TRBV12-3 or TRBV12-4, with 11 bases that match TRBD2. V shed 0 bases and J 2 bases; nucleotides not matched to a gene: 3. This CDR3 has 16 amino acids. The CDR3 DNA follows: TGTGCCAGCAGTTTAGCACTAGCGGGAGTACCCTACGAGCAGTACTTC. Protein sequence: CASSLALAGVPYEQYF.

This clonotype was found many times. The chain carries TRBV28 and TRBJ2-7, with D perhaps matching TRBD2 (7 bases). The germline V gene encodes CDR1 MDHEN and CDR2 SYDVKM. Trimming removed 5 bases at V and 0 bases at J, with 14 bases between. CDR3 length: 15 residues. CDR3 nucleotides: TGTGCCAGCAGTCCGGGGGGCAGCTTCTCCTACGAGCAGTACTTC. Translation gives CASSPGGSFSYEQYF.

The gene calls are TRBV20-1 and TRBJ2-1; D call uncertain. The germline gives CDR1 DFQATT, CDR2 SNEGSKA (reference sequence). The CDR3 totals 14 residues. With 5 bases removed from V and 6 bases from J, the gap between germline ends came to 17 bases. CDR3 DNA: TGCAGTGCTCGGATTATCCTATCGGGCAATGAGCAGTTCTTC. This codes for CSARIILSGNEQFF.

This clonotype was observed at least ten times. The chain recombines TRBV5-4 with TRBJ2-6, with 12 bases lining up with TRBD2. The CDR3 has 18 residues. Germline V gives CDR1 SGHNT, CDR2 YYREEE (reference sequence). Trimming removed 5 bases from V and 3 bases from J; junction bases left unmatched: 9. The CDR3 DNA sequence: TGTGCCAGCAGTTTTCGGACTAGCGGGGCAGGTGGGGCCAACGTCCTGACTTTC. Its protein is CASSFRTSGAGGANVLTF.

The chain has TRBV12-3 or TRBV12-4 and TRBJ2-5; 7 bases match TRBD2. This CDR3 contains 14 residues. Losses at the gene ends were 5 bases for V and 4 bases for J; bases not matched to a gene: 7. The CDR3 DNA reads TGTGCCAGCAGTGCTAGCGGCTGGGGAGAGACCCAGTACTTC. It codes for CASSASGWGETQYF.

Only a few counts were recorded for this clonotype. Mismatch with germline at one junction end may stem from a read error. The chain combines TRBV20-1 with TRBJ2-7; D is tentatively TRBD1 or TRBD2 (5 bases each). The CDR3 spans 15 residues. CDR1 and CDR2 (germline): DFQATT, SNEGSKA (reference sequence). CDR3 amino acids: CSARDAAVGAYDQYF. In DNA, the CDR3 is TGCAGTGCTAGAGATGCAGCGGTAGGGGCCTACGATCAGTACTTC.

In DNA form, the CDR3 reads TGTGCCAGCAGTTTAAGCCTGCCACCCAACACCGGGGAGCTGTTTTTT. Protein sequence: CASSLSLPPNTGELFF. The chain recombines TRBV12-3 or TRBV12-4 with TRBJ2-2, with D uncertain. V was trimmed by 2 bases and J by 2 bases, leaving 12 bases between them. The CDR3 is made up of 16 amino acids.

The chain employs TRBV6-2 or TRBV6-3 and TRBJ2-7, with TRBD1 matching over 9 bases. Germline lookup yields CDR1 MNHEY and CDR2 SVGEGT. The length of the CDR3 is 15 residues. Germline trimming cut 0 bases from V and 3 bases from J; bases unmatched to any gene: 3. CDR3 DNA: TGTGCCAGCAGTTACTCGGGACAGGGATTCTACGAGCAGTACTTC. Amino acid sequence: CASSYSGQGFYEQYF.

The chain joins TRBV7-3 to TRBJ2-7, with 7 nucleotides matching TRBD2. This CDR3 is 15 amino acids long. V lost 0 bases to trimming and J lost 3 bases; unmatched junction nucleotides: 5. Germline CDR1 SGHTA, CDR2 FQGTGA. The CDR3 sequence is CASSLTSGTYYEQYF. DNA of the CDR3: TGTGCCAGCAGCTTAACCAGCGGGACGTACTACGAGCAGTACTTC. Looking up the rest from reference TRBV7-3 and TRBJ2-7 gives the full variable domain: GAGVSQTPSNKVTEKGKYVELRCDPISGHTALYWYRQSLGQGPEFLIYFQGTGAADDSGLPNDRFFAVRPEGSVSTLKIQRTERGDSAVYLCASSLTSGTYYEQYFGPGTRLTVT.

The table lists this clonotype with many counts. This chain connects TRBV12-3 or TRBV12-4 to TRBJ1-2, with D possibly TRBD1 on 6 matching bases. V was cut by 4 bases and J by 8 bases, with 20 bases left in between. This CDR3 contains 15 residues. The CDR3 loop reads CASSSGPQGQRGYTF. The CDR3 DNA reads as TGTGCCAGCAGTTCGGGACCACAGGGTCAGAGGGGCTACACCTTC.

This clonotype was counted ten times or more. V is TRBV2 and J is TRBJ1-1; D is ambiguous. V shed 4 bases and J shed 0 bases, with 9 bases lying between them. The CDR3 runs to 14 residues. Germline V gene data show CDR1 as SNHLY and CDR2 as FYNNEI. CDR3 DNA sequence: TGTGCCAGCAGTGCGCTGTCGGTGAACACTGAAGCTTTCTTT. Its protein is CASSALSVNTEAFF.

This clonotype was detected many times. The rearrangement uses TRBV12-3 or TRBV12-4 and TRBJ1-1; 7 nucleotides line up with TRBD1. V lost 4 bases to trimming and J lost 5 bases; unmatched junction nucleotides: 7. The CDR3 length is 14 residues. This CDR3 reads CASSSTGVRTEAFF. CDR3 nucleotide sequence: TGTGCCAGCAGTTCCACAGGGGTACGGACTGAAGCTTTCTTT.

As to this clonotype: The conserved phenylalanine or tryptophan is not found at the CDR3 terminus, so this likely reflects a read error. The rearrangement uses TRBV12-3 or TRBV12-4 and TRBJ2-2, with D possibly matching TRBD2 (6 bases). The CDR3 loop spans 14 amino acids. V was cut by 5 bases and J by 7 bases, with 14 bases left in between. The CDR3 DNA reads TGTGCCAGCAGTGCCGGGGGAAGAAGCGGGGAGCTGTTTTTG. Its translation is CASSAGGRSGELFL.

This clonotype appeared many times. CDR3 loop: CASRPGRTNTGELFF. DNA for the CDR3: TGTGCCAGCAGACCGGGACGGACGAACACCGGGGAGCTGTTTTTT. V gene TRBV28 combines with J gene TRBJ2-2; the D gene could be TRBD1 or TRBD2 (5 bases each). V shed 6 bases and J shed 0 bases, with 11 bases lying between them. The CDR3 runs 15 residues. Germline values: CDR1 MDHEN, CDR2 SYDVKM. The full variable domain, in which reference TRBV28 and TRBJ2-2 provide the parts outside the CDR3, is DVKVTQSSRYLVKRTGEKVFLECVQDMDHENMFWYRQDPGLGLRLIYFSYDVKMKEKGDIPEGYSVSREKKERFSLILESASTNQTSMYLCASRPGRTNTGELFFGEGSRLTVL.